This record concerns one T cell receptor (beta chain) sequence. Its antigen is unidentified. The sample originates from a study of cytomegalovirus exposure and HLA in healthy donors. PCR amplification relied on 60 Vbeta primers (plus 13 Jbeta primers). Repertoires were generated with immunoSEQ multiplex PCR, while TCRdb's copy carries only in-frame clones and drops some. The sample lists some 180,000 clones; roughly 84% were seen once. The V end was cut by 6 bases, the J end by 5 bases, with 19 bases between. This CDR3 comprises 15 residues. The germline gives CDR1 MNHEY, CDR2 SVGAGI. The study, taken as a whole, reports: The CMV antigen specificity of three CMV-associated chains was confirmed through in vitro analysis. Follow-up analysis later connected one missense variant in DCLRE1C with trimming of TCR beta V- and J-genes. Overall, 164 TCR beta chains were annotated as cytomegalovirus-associated. High sensitivity and specificity were reportedly achieved when the classifier diagnosed cytomegalovirus status.

This chain connects TRBV6-5 to TRBJ2-5; D might be TRBD1 (6 bases). The receptor was derived from a man aged 25-45 years in good health and CMV-seropositive. Source material: PBMCs. The chain's CDR3 is CASSQSRGGWETQYF. Written as DNA, the CDR3 is TGTGCCAGCAGCCAAAGCAGGGGCGGGTGGGAGACCCAGTACTTC.